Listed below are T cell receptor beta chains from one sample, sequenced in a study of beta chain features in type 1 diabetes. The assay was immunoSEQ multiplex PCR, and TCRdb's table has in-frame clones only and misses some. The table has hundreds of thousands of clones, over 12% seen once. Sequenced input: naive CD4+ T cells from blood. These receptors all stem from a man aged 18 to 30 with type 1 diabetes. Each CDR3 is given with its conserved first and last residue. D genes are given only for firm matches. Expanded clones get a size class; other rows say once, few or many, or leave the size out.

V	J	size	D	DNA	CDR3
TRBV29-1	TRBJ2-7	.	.	TGCAGCTTCCAGGTGGACGGAAACTACGAGCAGTACTTC	CSFQVDGNYEQYF
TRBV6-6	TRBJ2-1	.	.	TGTGCCAGCAGTTCCGGACAGGCGGGGGGCGAGCAGTTCTTC	CASSSGQAGGEQFF
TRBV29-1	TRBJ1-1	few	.	TGCAGCGGAGGAACTGTGAACACTGAAGCTTTCTTT	CSGGTVNTEAFF
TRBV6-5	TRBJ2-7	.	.	TGTGCCAGCAGTTACTCGAATCCCTACGAGCAGTACTTC	CASSYSNPYEQYF
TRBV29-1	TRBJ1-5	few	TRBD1	TGCAGCGCGGCCCGGACAGGAGGGGGTAGTCAGCCCCAGCATTTT	CSAARTGGGSQPQHF
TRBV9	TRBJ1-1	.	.	TGTGCCACCGGACAGTCGAACACTGAAGCTTTCTTT	CATGQSNTEAFF
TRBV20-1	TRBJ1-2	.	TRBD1	TGCAGTGCCTTACAGGGGGATGGCTACACCTTC	CSALQGDGYTF
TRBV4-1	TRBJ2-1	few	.	TGCGCCAGCAGCCAAGGCAGAGCGCGGTCCTACAATGAGCAGTTCTTC	CASSQGRARSYNEQFF
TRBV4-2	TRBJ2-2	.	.	TGTGCCAGCAGCCAAGTGCGGGAGCTGTTTTTT	CASSQVRELFF
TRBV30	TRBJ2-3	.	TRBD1	TGTGCCTGGGGGACAGTAACTAGCACAGATACGCAGTATTTT	CAWGTVTSTDTQYF
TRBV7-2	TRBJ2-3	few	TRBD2	TGTGCCAGCAGCTTAGGTGGCGGGAGTTGGAGCACAGATACGCAGTATTTT	CASSLGGGSWSTDTQYF
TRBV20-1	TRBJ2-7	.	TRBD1	TGCAGTGCAAGGACAGGGTTCGAGCAGTACTTC	CSARTGFEQYF
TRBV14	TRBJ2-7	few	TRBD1	TGTGCCAGCAGTCGGGACAGGAACTACGAGCAGTACTTC	CASSRDRNYEQYF
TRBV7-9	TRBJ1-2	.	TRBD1	TGTGCCAGCAGCCCGACAGGGGTGGATCCTCCATATGGCTACACCTTC	CASSPTGVDPPYGYTF
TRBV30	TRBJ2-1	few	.	TGTGCCTGGACCCTGTGGGGTTCCTACAATGAGCAGTTCTTC	CAWTLWGSYNEQFF
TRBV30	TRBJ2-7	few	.	TGTGCCTGGAGTCCGCCGCGGGGATGGTACGAGCAGTACTTC	CAWSPPRGWYEQYF
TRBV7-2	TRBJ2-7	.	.	TGTGCCAGCAGCTTAGAAGCCTACGAGCAGTACTTC	CASSLEAYEQYF
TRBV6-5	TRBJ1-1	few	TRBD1	TGTGCCAGCAGTTCGCTTAACAGGGGGAACACTGAAGCTTTCTTT	CASSSLNRGNTEAFF
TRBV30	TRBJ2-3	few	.	TGTGCCTGGGAGCCCCTATCCGGAGTTTCATCCGATACGCAGTATTTT	CAWEPLSGVSSDTQYF
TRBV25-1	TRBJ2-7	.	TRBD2	TGTGCCAGCATTGGCGGGAGGAGCTCCTACGAGCAGTACTTC	CASIGGRSSYEQYF
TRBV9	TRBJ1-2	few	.	TGTGCCAGCAGCACACAGGACGGAGCTTTATGGGGCTACACCTTC	CASSTQDGALWGYTF
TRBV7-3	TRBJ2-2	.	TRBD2	TGTGCCAGCAAAGAGGGACTAGCGGGGAACACCGGGGAGCTGTTTTTT	CASKEGLAGNTGELFF
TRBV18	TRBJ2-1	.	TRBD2	TGTGCCAGCGGTAGCGGGGGGCAAAACAATGAGCAGTTCTTC	CASGSGGQNNEQFF
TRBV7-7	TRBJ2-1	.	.	TGTGCTAGCAGCTTAGATCGGGCCGCGGGTGACCAGTTCTTC	CASSLDRAAGDQFF
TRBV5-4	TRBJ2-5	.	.	TGTGCCAGCAGCCAGCGGAACTGGTACCAAGAGACCCAGTACTTC	CASSQRNWYQETQYF
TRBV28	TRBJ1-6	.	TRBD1	TGTGCCAGCAGTACTCAGCGACAGGGCCATAATTCACCCCTCCACTTT	CASSTQRQGHNSPLHF
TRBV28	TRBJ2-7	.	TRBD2	TGTGCCAGCAGCCCAGGACTAGCGGATTCCTACGAGCAGTACTTC	CASSPGLADSYEQYF
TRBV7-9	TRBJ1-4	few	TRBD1	TGTGCCAGCAGCGAACAGGGGTCTAATGAAAAACTGTTTTTT	CASSEQGSNEKLFF
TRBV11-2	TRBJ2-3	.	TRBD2	TGTGCCAGCAGCTTATCATCTGGTGCGGGAGTGTCAGATACGCAGTATTTT	CASSLSSGAGVSDTQYF
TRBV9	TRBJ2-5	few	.	TGTGCCAGCAGCGTAGGGGGTACTCCAGTAGAGACCCAGTACTTC	CASSVGGTPVETQYF
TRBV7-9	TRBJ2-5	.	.	TGTGCCAGCAGGCACCAGGGCAGAGAAGAGACCCAGTACTTC	CASRHQGREETQYF
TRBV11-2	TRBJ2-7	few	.	TGTGCCAGCAGCTTAGCCAGTTCCTCCTACGAGCAGTACTTC	CASSLASSSYEQYF
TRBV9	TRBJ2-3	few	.	TGTGCCAGCAGCGTAGATGAAGCAGGGGGGTATACGCAGTATTTT	CASSVDEAGGYTQYF
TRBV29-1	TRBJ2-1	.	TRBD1	TGCAGCGTGGGACAGGGCACGGGGCGAGAGGGTCAGTTCTTC	CSVGQGTGREGQFF
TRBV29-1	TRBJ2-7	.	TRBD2	TGCAGCGCCGGGGGGAGGGGTCATCGGTCCTCCTACGAGCAGTACTTC	CSAGGRGHRSSYEQYF
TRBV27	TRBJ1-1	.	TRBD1	TGTGCCAGCAGTCCCCTGCGTAGGGGGCTTGGCACTGAAGCTTTCTTT	CASSPLRRGLGTEAFF
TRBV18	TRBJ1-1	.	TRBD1	TGTGCCAGCTCACCTTCCACAGGGGGCCCTGAAGCTTTCTTT	CASSPSTGGPEAFF
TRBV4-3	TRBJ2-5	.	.	TGCGCCAGCAGCCAAGATCTTGGAAGCTACCAAGAGACCCAGTACTTC	CASSQDLGSYQETQYF
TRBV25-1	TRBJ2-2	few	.	TGTGCCAGCAGTGCCCCTACAGGTGTCGCGAACACCGGGGAGCTGTTTTTT	CASSAPTGVANTGELFF
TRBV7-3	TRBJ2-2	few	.	TGTGCCAGCAGTCCCCAGGGCTCGAACACCGGGGAGCTGTTTTTT	CASSPQGSNTGELFF
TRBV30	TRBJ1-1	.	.	TGTGCCTGGACCCCCCGGGGTCTCTTGGACACTGAAGCTTTCTTT	CAWTPRGLLDTEAFF
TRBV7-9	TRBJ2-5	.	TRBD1	TGTGCCAGCAGCCCACGGGGACAGCAAGAGACCCAGTACTTC	CASSPRGQQETQYF
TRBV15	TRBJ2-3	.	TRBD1	TGTGCCACCAGCAGAGACCTACAGGGGATAGCACGCACAGATACGCAGTATTTT	CATSRDLQGIARTDTQYF
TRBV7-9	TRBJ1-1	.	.	TGTGCCAGCAGTGGGGTTGAGGATGAAGCTTTCTTT	CASSGVEDEAFF
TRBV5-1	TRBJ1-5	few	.	TGCGCCAGCAGTCGCACGGACTCTAGCAATCAGCCCCAGCATTTT	CASSRTDSSNQPQHF
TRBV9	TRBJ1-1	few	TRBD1	TGTGCCAGCAGCGTAGCTACAGGGGCCCGGACTGAAGCTTTCTTT	CASSVATGARTEAFF
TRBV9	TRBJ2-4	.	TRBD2	TGTGCCAGCAGCCCAACGGGGGGGCGCATGGGCATTCAGTACTTC	CASSPTGGRMGIQYF
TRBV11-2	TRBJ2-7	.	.	TGTGCCAGCAGCTTCGGCGGGGATAACTACGAGCAGTACTTC	CASSFGGDNYEQYF
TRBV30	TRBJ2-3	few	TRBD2	TGTGCCTGGAGCCCCGACGGTCTAGCGGACCTTAGCACAGATACGCAGTATTTT	CAWSPDGLADLSTDTQYF
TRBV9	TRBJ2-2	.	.	TGTGCCAGCAGCTCCACCGGACAGCCCAACACCGGGGAGCTGTTTTTT	CASSSTGQPNTGELFF
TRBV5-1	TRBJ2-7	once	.	TGCGCCAGCAGCTTGGACGCGGGGGCCCGCGAGCAGTACTTC	CASSLDAGAREQYF
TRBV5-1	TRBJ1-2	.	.	TGCGCCAGCAGCCCGGAAGGGGATCGTTACTATGGCTACACCTTC	CASSPEGDRYYGYTF
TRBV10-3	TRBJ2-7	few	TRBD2	TGTGCCATCAGTGTGACGGGAGGGGGGAACTACGAGCAGTACTTC	CAISVTGGGNYEQYF